Presented here are 20 T cell receptor beta chains from one specimen sequenced in a study of blood T cell repertoires in COVID-19. The assay was immunoSEQ multiplex PCR, and TCRdb's table has in-frame clones only and misses some. The data hold fewer than 400,000 clones, with approximately 90% observed a single time. Sequencing was done on a sample of PBMCs or T cells enriched from blood (not recorded which). The receptors come from a woman between 25 and 40 years old who had been exposed to COVID-19.

This clone was picked up a small number of times. The V and J genes are TRBV3-1 (or the pseudogene TRBV3-2) and TRBJ1-2, with TRBD1 identical over 8 bases. The germline V gene encodes CDR1 LGHDT and CDR2 YNNKEL (reference sequence). Unmatched junction bases numbered 7, after V lost 5 bases and J lost 8 bases. This CDR3 is 13 amino acids long. CDR3 sequence reads: CASSSQGARGYTF. CDR3 nucleotides: TGTGCCAGCAGCTCCCAGGGGGCTCGGGGCTACACCTTC.

The rearrangement joins TRBV6-6 to TRBJ1-6; D perhaps matches TRBD1 (5 bases). CDR3 size: 11 residues. From germline, CDR1 is MNHNY and CDR2 SVGAGI (reference sequence). V shed 2 bases and J shed 19 bases, with 12 bases lying between them. The DNA of the CDR3 is TGTGCCAGCAGTTACGACAGCTCCCCGCACTTT. Its protein product is CASSYDSSPHF.

The count of this clone is one. The genes are TRBV27 and TRBJ2-3; TRBD2 agrees at 13 bases. Germline CDR1 MNHEY, CDR2 SMNVEV (reference sequence). Trimming removed 3 bases from V and 2 bases from J; junction bases left unmatched: 8. The CDR3 sequence is 18 residues long. In nucleotides, the CDR3 is TGTGCCAGCAGTTTTTCCCCCGGACTAGCGGGGGACACAGATACGCAGTATTTT. The encoded protein is CASSFSPGLAGDTDTQYF.

The chain links TRBV6-5 to TRBJ2-7; D not certain. CDR1 and CDR2 from the germline V gene are MNHEY and SVGAGI. V lost 6 bases to trimming and J lost 5 bases, with 20 bases between them. The CDR3 runs 15 residues. The chain's CDR3 is CASRMSQVRLDEQYF. CDR3 sequence (DNA): TGTGCCAGCAGGATGTCCCAGGTCAGGTTGGACGAGCAGTACTTC.

V and J are TRBV18 and TRBJ2-1; tentatively, D is TRBD2 (6 bases). Trimming pared 0 bases from V and 3 bases from J, leaving 9 bases between. Germline CDR1 KGHSH, CDR2 LQKENI. This CDR3 contains 15 residues. The CDR3 region has the DNA TGTGCCAGCTCACCACCGGGGACTTACTACAATGAGCAGTTCTTC. Its translation: CASSPPGTYYNEQFF.

This chain connects TRBV10-3 to TRBJ1-1; D is unresolved. The germline V gene has CDR1 ENHRY and CDR2 SYGVKD. V dropped 8 bases and J dropped 1 base, with 11 bases sitting between them. The CDR3 is 13 amino acids. The CDR3 DNA is TGTGCCATCTGGAGTCACCGGAACACTGAAGCTTTCTTT. Encoded protein: CAIWSHRNTEAFF.

The chain has TRBV7-6 and TRBJ1-1, with 7 positions matching TRBD1. The CDR3 consists of 16 residues. V was pared by 2 bases and J by 2 bases, with 8 bases of the junction left unmatched. In germline, CDR1 is SGHVS, CDR2 FNYEAQ. This CDR3 reads CASSLLGSGGNTEAFF. The DNA for the CDR3 is TGTGCCAGCAGCTTATTGGGGTCAGGGGGAAACACTGAAGCTTTCTTT.

This chain connects TRBV5-1 to TRBJ1-2; TRBD1 aligns across 7 bases. V shed 4 bases, J shed 8 bases, and the junction held 11 bases outside the gene matches. Germline CDR1 is SGHRS and CDR2 is YFSETQ. The CDR3 is 14 residues long. The CDR3 DNA is TGCGCCAGCAGCCCGGGACAGAGAAGAGGCGGCTACACCTTC. Its protein is CASSPGQRRGGYTF.

The chain uses TRBV7-2 and TRBJ1-6; 9 bases are shared with TRBD1. The V and J ends lost 4 bases and 0 bases, in that order; junction bases with no gene match: 7. Germline V lookup: CDR1 SGHTA, CDR2 FQGNSA. The CDR3 totals 18 residues. CDR3 loop: CASSSPGQGSSYNSPLHF. The CDR3 DNA is TGTGCCAGCAGCTCGCCCGGACAGGGGAGCTCCTATAATTCACCCCTCCACTTT.

The J gene is TRBJ2-2, the V gene TRBV7-7; a possible D gene is TRBD2 (5 bases). Germline V lookup: CDR1 SSHAT, CDR2 FNYEAQ (reference sequence). V was trimmed by 5 bases and J by 0 bases, leaving 13 bases between them. The CDR3 has 16 residues. Written as DNA, the CDR3 is TGTGCCAGCAGCCCCCGAGCGGAGCCGAACACCGGGGAGCTGTTTTTT. This encodes CASSPRAEPNTGELFF.

The V gene is TRBV5-1, the J gene TRBJ1-1; D gene ambiguous. V was pared by 4 bases and J by 11 bases, with 21 bases between. Germline V CDR1 and CDR2: SGHRS, YFSETQ. The CDR3 length is 14 residues. The CDR3 DNA is TGCGCCAGCAGCCCGGAGGAGAGGCTTCATATGGCTTTCTTT. Translating it yields CASSPEERLHMAFF.

This clone appeared a few times. V and J are TRBV18 and TRBJ1-2; tentatively, D is TRBD1 (5 bases). CDR1 is KGHSH, CDR2 LQKENI, per germline. The CDR3 is 13 amino acids. V was clipped by 0 bases and J by 8 bases, with 10 bases between them. The CDR3 DNA reads TGTGCCAGCTCACCACCAGGGGTTGAAGGCTACACCTTC. Translation gives CASSPPGVEGYTF.

The rearrangement links TRBV7-3 to TRBJ2-1; D possibly corresponds to TRBD1 (6 bases). Germline V gives CDR1 SGHTA, CDR2 FQGTGA. V lost 3 bases and J lost 9, with 9 bases in between. The CDR3 is made up of 12 amino acids. The CDR3 DNA is TGTGCCAGCAGCTTTGGGACAACTGAGCAGTTCTTC. The encoded protein is CASSFGTTEQFF.

The table lists this clone with a count of one. The chain employs TRBV29-1 and TRBJ2-2, with 9 bases that match TRBD1. Germline V CDR1 and CDR2: SQVTM, ANQGSEA. The CDR3 is 13 residues long. The junction had 2 bases not matched to a gene; V was cut back by 7 bases and J by 2 bases. CDR3 coding DNA: TGCAGCGGGGGACAGGGTAACACCGGGGAGCTGTTTTTT. It translates to CSGGQGNTGELFF.

This chain uses TRBV7-6 with TRBJ2-7, with 10 bases matching TRBD2. The CDR3 is 15 amino acids. V gave up 1 base and J gave up 3 bases; unmatched junction bases: 3. Germline CDR1 SGHVS, CDR2 FNYEAQ. The CDR3 sequence: CASSLGPSGGYEQYF. The CDR3 DNA reads as TGTGCCAGCAGCTTAGGCCCTAGCGGGGGCTACGAGCAGTACTTC.

The J gene is TRBJ1-2, the V gene TRBV29-1; perhaps TRBD1 as D (5 bases). V dropped 6 bases and J dropped 8 bases, with 16 bases sitting between them. There are 12 residues in the CDR3. The V gene's germline CDR1 is SQVTM and CDR2 ANQGSEA. The CDR3 loop reads CSVSRVSEGYTF. CDR3 DNA sequence: TGCAGCGTGTCCAGGGTTTCAGAAGGCTACACCTTC.

This chain joins TRBV25-1 and TRBJ2-4; tentatively, D is TRBD2 (5 bases). Trimming took off 4 bases at V and 0 bases at J, with 7 bases between the two ends. The CDR3 loop spans 14 amino acids. Germline V gene lookup returns CDR1 MGHDK and CDR2 SYGVNS. DNA of the CDR3: TGTGCCAGCAGTGCGGGATCAGCCAAAAACATTCAGTACTTC. Translating gives CASSAGSAKNIQYF.

J is TRBJ1-6 and V is TRBV9, with 8 bases that match TRBD1. In germline, CDR1 is SGDLS, CDR2 YYNGEE. V trimming: 2 bases; J trimming: 9 bases; junction bases outside the gene matches: 10. This CDR3 region has 16 residues. Here the CDR3 reads CASSVQGAPSGSPLHF. CDR3 DNA sequence: TGTGCCAGCAGCGTTCAGGGGGCCCCCTCAGGTTCACCCCTCCACTTT.

The V and J genes are TRBV3-1 (or the pseudogene TRBV3-2) and TRBJ2-5, with unresolved D. Germline V gene lookup returns CDR1 LGHDT and CDR2 YNNKEL (reference sequence). With 0 bases removed from V and 5 bases from J, the gap between germline ends came to 16 bases. There are 16 residues in the CDR3. CDR3: CASSQDPPGVGETQYF. The CDR3 nucleotides are TGTGCCAGCAGCCAAGATCCGCCAGGCGTTGGGGAGACCCAGTACTTC.

J is TRBJ1-3 and V is TRBV5-4; TRBD1 matches at 7 bases. Per the germline V gene, CDR1 is SGHNT and CDR2 is YYREEE (reference sequence). The length of the CDR3 is 17 residues. V shed 7 bases, J shed 2 bases, and the junction held 15 bases outside the gene matches. The CDR3: CASSPRGTVGTGNTIYF. CDR3 sequence (DNA): TGTGCCAGCTCCCCCAGGGGGACAGTAGGAACTGGAAACACCATATATTTT.